The TCR beta chain under discussion was sequenced for a study of blood T cell repertoires in COVID-19. Study in general: T cells, B-cell-depleted T cells, or PBMCs supplied cDNA or gDNA.

Trimming took 10 bases from V and 8 from J, leaving 23 bases between them. This CDR3 has 14 amino acids. The germline V gene encodes CDR1 MNHEY and CDR2 SMNVEV (reference sequence). Authors' processing steps: Scientists estimated how many nucleated cells there were by amplifying reference gene primers. Using immunoSEQ multiplex PCR, the repertoire was profiled, and TCRdb retains in-frame clones only, with some absent. For V, J and clone size, that table is used; D and trimming come from the DNA. In the table there are roughly 50,000 clones, less than 95% of which are singletons. The chain has TRBV27 and TRBJ1-2; D possibly corresponds to TRBD1 (5 bases). Sequenced sample: peripheral blood. The receptor was derived from a woman aged 40 to 55 with active COVID-19. CDR3 nucleotides: TGTGCCACCAAACTCGGAGGGGCAGGCGGAGGCTACACCTTC. It translates to CATKLGGAGGGYTF.